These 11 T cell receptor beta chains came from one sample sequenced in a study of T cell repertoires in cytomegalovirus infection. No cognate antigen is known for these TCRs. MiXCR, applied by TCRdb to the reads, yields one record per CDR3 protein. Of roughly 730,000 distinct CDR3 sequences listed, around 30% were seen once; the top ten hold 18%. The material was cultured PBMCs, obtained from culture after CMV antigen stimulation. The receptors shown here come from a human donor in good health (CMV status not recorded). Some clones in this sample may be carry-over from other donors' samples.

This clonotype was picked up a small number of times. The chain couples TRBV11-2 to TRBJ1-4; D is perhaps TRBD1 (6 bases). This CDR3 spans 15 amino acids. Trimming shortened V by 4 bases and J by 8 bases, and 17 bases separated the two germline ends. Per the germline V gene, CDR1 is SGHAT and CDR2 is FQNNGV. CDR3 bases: TGTGCCAGCAGCTCCCAGCGGGGGGCGGACGAAAAACTGTTTTTT. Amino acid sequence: CASSSQRGADEKLFF.

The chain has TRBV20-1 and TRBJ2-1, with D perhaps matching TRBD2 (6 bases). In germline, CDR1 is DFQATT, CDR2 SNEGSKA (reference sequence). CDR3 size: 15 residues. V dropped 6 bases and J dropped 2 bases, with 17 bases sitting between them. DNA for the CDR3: TGCAGTGCATCACCGGAGGGCCTTCCCTACAATGAGCAGTTCTTC. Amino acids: CSASPEGLPYNEQFF.

The CDR3 sequence: CASSPSGGSETQYF. The CDR3, as DNA: TGTGCCAGCAGCCCATCGGGGGGTTCGGAGACCCAGTACTTC. This chain links TRBV7-9 with TRBJ2-5; 7 bases map to TRBD2. CDR3 length equals 14 residues. Germline-derived CDR1 and CDR2 are SEHNR and FQNEAQ (reference sequence). The trim removed 5 bases at V and 5 bases at J, leaving 8 bases unmatched.

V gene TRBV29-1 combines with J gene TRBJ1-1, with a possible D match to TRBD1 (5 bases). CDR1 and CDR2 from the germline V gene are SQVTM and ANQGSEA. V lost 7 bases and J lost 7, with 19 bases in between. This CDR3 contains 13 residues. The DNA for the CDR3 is TGCAGCGCGCTATGGGGGGTTATCGGTGAAGCTTTCTTT. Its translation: CSALWGVIGEAFF.

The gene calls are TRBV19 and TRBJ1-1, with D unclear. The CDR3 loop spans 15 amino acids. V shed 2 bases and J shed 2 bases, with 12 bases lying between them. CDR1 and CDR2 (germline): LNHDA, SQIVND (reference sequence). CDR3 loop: CASSIYRGSNTEAFF. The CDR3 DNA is TGTGCCAGTAGTATATACCGGGGTTCCAACACTGAAGCTTTCTTT.

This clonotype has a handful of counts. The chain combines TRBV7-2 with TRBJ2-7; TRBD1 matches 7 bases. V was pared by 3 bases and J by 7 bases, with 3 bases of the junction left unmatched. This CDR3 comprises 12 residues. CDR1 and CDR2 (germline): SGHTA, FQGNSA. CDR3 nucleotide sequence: TGTGCCAGCAGCTTGGACAGGCGAGAGCAGTACTTC. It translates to CASSLDRREQYF.

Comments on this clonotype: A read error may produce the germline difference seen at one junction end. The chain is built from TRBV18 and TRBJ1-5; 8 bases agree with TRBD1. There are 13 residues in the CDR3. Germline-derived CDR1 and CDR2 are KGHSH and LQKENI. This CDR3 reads CASSPGQDQPRHF. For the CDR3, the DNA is TGTGCCAGCTCACCGGGACAGGATCAGCCCCGGCATTTT.

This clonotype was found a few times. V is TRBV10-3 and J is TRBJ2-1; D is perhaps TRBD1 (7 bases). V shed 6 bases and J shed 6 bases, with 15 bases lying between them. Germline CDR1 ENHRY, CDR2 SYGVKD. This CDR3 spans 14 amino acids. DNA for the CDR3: TGTGCCATCAGCGACAGGGAGGTAGGCAATGAGCAGTTCTTC. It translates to CAISDREVGNEQFF.

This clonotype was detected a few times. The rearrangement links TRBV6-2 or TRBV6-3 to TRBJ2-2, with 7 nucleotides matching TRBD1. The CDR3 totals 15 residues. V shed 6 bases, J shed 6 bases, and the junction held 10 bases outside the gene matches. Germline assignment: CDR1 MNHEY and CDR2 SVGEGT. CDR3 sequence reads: CASSPYGRGSGELFF. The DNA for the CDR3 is TGTGCCAGCAGCCCATACGGCAGGGGGTCCGGGGAGCTGTTTTTT.

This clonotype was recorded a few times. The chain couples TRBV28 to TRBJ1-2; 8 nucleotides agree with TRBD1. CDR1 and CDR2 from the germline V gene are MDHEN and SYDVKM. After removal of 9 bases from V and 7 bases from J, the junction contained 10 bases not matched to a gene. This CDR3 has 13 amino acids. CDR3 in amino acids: CASLTQGVFGYTF. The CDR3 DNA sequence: TGTGCCAGTCTAACACAGGGGGTGTTTGGCTACACCTTC.

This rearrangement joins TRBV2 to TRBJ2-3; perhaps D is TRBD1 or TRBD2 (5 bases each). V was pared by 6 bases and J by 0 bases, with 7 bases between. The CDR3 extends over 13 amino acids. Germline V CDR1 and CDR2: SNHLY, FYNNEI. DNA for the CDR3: TGTGCCAGCAGGGGGGAGAGCACAGATACGCAGTATTTT. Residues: CASRGESTDTQYF.